This T cell receptor (beta chain) was sequenced during a study of STAT5B mutations in CD4+ large granular lymphocyte leukemia. CDR1 and CDR2 from the germline V gene are LNHDA and SQIVND (reference sequence). The length of the CDR3 is 16 residues. Trimming stripped 7 bases from V and 0 bases from J, with 16 bases between. Sequenced by immunoSEQ multiplex PCR; TCRdb stores in-frame clones only, minus some. The table includes tens of thousands of clones, around 70% detected once. The receptor was derived from a human donor in good health. The rearrangement uses TRBV19 and TRBJ2-1; weak D call: TRBD1 (6 bases). Material: CD4+ T cells from blood buffy coats. The chain's CDR3 is CASNPQGSSSYNEQFF. CDR3 sequence (DNA): TGTGCCAGTAACCCCCAGGGGTCGAGCTCCTACAATGAGCAGTTCTTC.